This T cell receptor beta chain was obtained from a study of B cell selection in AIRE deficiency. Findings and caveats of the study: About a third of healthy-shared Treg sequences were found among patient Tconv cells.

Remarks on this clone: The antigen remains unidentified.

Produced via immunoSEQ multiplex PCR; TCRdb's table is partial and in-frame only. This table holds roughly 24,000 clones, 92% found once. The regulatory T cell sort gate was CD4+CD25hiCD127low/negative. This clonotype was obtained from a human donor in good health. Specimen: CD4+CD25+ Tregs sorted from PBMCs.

CDR3 residues: CASSPRGVGGPSDTQYF. CDR3 in DNA: TGTGCCAGCAGCCCCCGGGGAGTGGGGGGGCCGTCAGATACGCAGTATTTT. This rearrangement joins TRBV11-2 to TRBJ2-3, with D possibly matching TRBD2 (7 bases). This CDR3 comprises 17 residues. V lost 5 bases to trimming and J lost 4 bases, with 22 bases between them. Germline V CDR1 and CDR2: SGHAT, FQNNGV.